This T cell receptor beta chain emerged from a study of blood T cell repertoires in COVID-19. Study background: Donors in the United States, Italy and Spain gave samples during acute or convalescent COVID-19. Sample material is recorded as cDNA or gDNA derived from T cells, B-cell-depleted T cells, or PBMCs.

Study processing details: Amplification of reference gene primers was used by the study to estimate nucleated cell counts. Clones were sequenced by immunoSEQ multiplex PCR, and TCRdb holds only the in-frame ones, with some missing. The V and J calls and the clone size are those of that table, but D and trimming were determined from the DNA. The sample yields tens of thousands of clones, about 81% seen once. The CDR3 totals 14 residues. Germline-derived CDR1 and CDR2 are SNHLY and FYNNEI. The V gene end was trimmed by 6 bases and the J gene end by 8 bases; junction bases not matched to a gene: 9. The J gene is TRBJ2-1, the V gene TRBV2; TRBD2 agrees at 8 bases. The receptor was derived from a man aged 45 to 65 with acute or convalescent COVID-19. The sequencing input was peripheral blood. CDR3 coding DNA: TGTGCCAGCAGGGAGCGGGAGCATCGGGATGAGCAGTTCTTC. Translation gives CASREREHRDEQFF.